This entry lists 2 T cell receptor beta chains sequenced from one sample in a study of identical twins. TCRdb itself ran the 5' RACE reads through MiXCR, one entry per CDR3 protein. The sample lists roughly 290,000 distinct CDR3 sequences, less than 9.5% occurring once. The same data also contributed to another study, on yellow fever vaccine responses in identical twins.

Sequencing used CD8+ T cells sorted from blood. These receptor sequences come from a woman between 18 and 29 years old in good health.

This chain joins TRBV6-5 and TRBJ2-5; D remains unclear. This CDR3 contains 12 residues. Per germline, CDR1 MNHEY and CDR2 SVGAGI. The ends were cut back, 10 bases at V and 0 bases at J, with 9 bases in the middle. The CDR3 sequence: CATKGNQETQYF. CDR3 sequence (DNA): TGTGCCACCAAAGGGAACCAAGAGACCCAGTACTTC.

V is TRBV7-2 and J is TRBJ2-1; TRBD1 matches at 7 bases. V gave up 4 bases and J gave up 7 bases; unmatched junction bases: 10. Germline loops: CDR1 SGHTA, CDR2 FQGNSA. This CDR3 comprises 15 residues. The CDR3 region has the DNA TGTGCCAGCAGCTATGACAAGGGGGCTTATAATGAGCAGTTCTTC. Translated: CASSYDKGAYNEQFF. Together with reference TRBV7-2 and TRBJ2-1, the CDR3 gives the full variable domain: GAGVSQSPSNKVTEKGKDVELRCDPISGHTALYWYRQSLGQGLEFLIYFQGNSAPDKSGLPSDRFSAERTGGSVSTLTIQRTQQEDSAVYLCASSYDKGAYNEQFFGPGTRLTVL.